These T cell receptor beta chains were read from a single sample in a study of blood T cell repertoires in COVID-19. Generated by immunoSEQ multiplex PCR, the TCRdb table keeps only in-frame clones and is missing some. Of fewer than 300,000 clones listed, roughly 90% are singletons. The sample taken for sequencing was PBMCs or T cells enriched from blood (not recorded which). The receptors originated from a woman in her twenties or thirties who had recovered from COVID-19. CDR3s include the opening cysteine and the closing phenylalanine or tryptophan. The D gene is left open where the match is weak. Expanded clones are given a class, and other clones once, few, many or no size at all.

V	J	D	size	DNA	CDR3
TRBV5-6	TRBJ2-1	NA	few	TGTGCCAGCAGCCCGCAGGGAAGCTCCTACAATGAGCAGTTCTTC	CASSPQGSSYNEQFF
TRBV5-8	TRBJ1-5	TRBD1	NA	TGTGCCAGCAGCAGACAGGGGCAGATCAATCAGCCCCAGCATTTT	CASSRQGQINQPQHF
TRBV10-1	TRBJ1-1	NA	NA	TGCGCCAGCAGTGTGGGAAGGCGGGGCACTGAAGCTTTCTTT	CASSVGRRGTEAFF
TRBV28	TRBJ1-2	TRBD1	NA	TGTGCCAGCAACCCCCCGACAGGGTCAGGCTATGGCTACACCTTC	CASNPPTGSGYGYTF
TRBV19	TRBJ2-5	NA	NA	TGTGCCAGTAATACCCCGGGACTGGGCCAAGAGACCCAGTACTTC	CASNTPGLGQETQYF
TRBV2	TRBJ2-7	TRBD1	NA	TGTGCCAGCAGGGGACAGGTCTACGAGCAGTACTTC	CASRGQVYEQYF
TRBV7-2	TRBJ2-1	NA	NA	TGTGCCAGCAGCTTAGAGGGAGGTCTATACAATGAGCAGTTCTTC	CASSLEGGLYNEQFF
TRBV7-3	TRBJ2-1	NA	NA	TGTGCCAGCAGCCCGACTAGGGGAGAGCAGTTCTTC	CASSPTRGEQFF
TRBV14	TRBJ2-5	NA	NA	TGTGCCAGCAGTCACAGGGATATCCAGTACTTC	CASSHRDIQYF
TRBV19	TRBJ2-1	TRBD2	NA	TGTGCCAGTAGTCCTGTAGCGGGTCCATCCTACAATGAGCAGTTCTTC	CASSPVAGPSYNEQFF
TRBV7-2	TRBJ2-3	NA	NA	TGTGCCAGCAGCTTAATTTCGGGTTATAGCACAGATACGCAGTATTTT	CASSLISGYSTDTQYF
TRBV4-3	TRBJ2-4	NA	NA	TGCGCCAGCAGCCAAAGTACAGGCTTAGCCAAAAACATTCAGTACTTC	CASSQSTGLAKNIQYF
TRBV19	TRBJ2-7	TRBD1	NA	TGTGCCACTTGGGCCGGGACAGGGGTTTACGAGCAGTACTTC	CATWAGTGVYEQYF
TRBV19	TRBJ2-3	NA	NA	TGTGCCAGTAGTTCCTCCCGGTGGGATACGCAGTATTTT	CASSSSRWDTQYF
TRBV29-1	TRBJ2-5	TRBD2	few	TGCAGCGGGGGGGAGGCGGGAGGGACCCAAGAGACCCAGTACTTC	CSGGEAGGTQETQYF
TRBV7-2	TRBJ2-4	TRBD2	NA	TGTGCCAGCAGCTTAGCGCCCGGGGGGGAAAACATTCAGTACTTC	CASSLAPGGENIQYF
TRBV21-1	TRBJ1-5	NA	NA	TGTGCCAGCCTACTCGGACGGAGTGAGGGTCAGCCCCAGCATTTT	CASLLGRSEGQPQHF
TRBV30	TRBJ1-1	TRBD1	NA	TGTGCCTGGAGTGGGAACAGGGGGCAGGAAGCTTTCTTT	CAWSGNRGQEAFF
TRBV19	TRBJ2-1	TRBD2	NA	TGTGCCAGTAGTATTTTAGGCGGGAGAGCCAACAATGAGCAGTTCTTC	CASSILGGRANNEQFF
TRBV5-8	TRBJ2-1	TRBD2	once	TGTGCCAGCAGCACGGGGACTAGCGGGATGAGCTCCTACAATGAGCAGTTCTTC	CASSTGTSGMSSYNEQFF
TRBV7-8	TRBJ2-7	NA	NA	TGTGCCAGCAGCCAAGGGGCGGAGGGCCGCTACGAGCAGTACTTC	CASSQGAEGRYEQYF
TRBV4-1	TRBJ2-2	NA	NA	TGCGCCAGCAGCCATCCGGACAGAGGCACCGGGGAGCTGTTTTTT	CASSHPDRGTGELFF
TRBV5-1	TRBJ2-5	NA	NA	TGCGCCAGCAGCTTGGCCTATAGTTCAGAGACCCAGTACTTC	CASSLAYSSETQYF
TRBV24-1	TRBJ2-2	TRBD1	NA	TGTGCCACCAGTGACTCGGACAGGTTTACCGGGGAGCTGTTTTTT	CATSDSDRFTGELFF
TRBV11-2	TRBJ2-5	TRBD1	NA	TGTGCCAGCAGTCGTGACAGGGCCCAAGAGACCCAGTACTTC	CASSRDRAQETQYF
TRBV15	TRBJ2-2	NA	NA	TGTGCCACCAGCAGAGCTGGCAGTCCCACCGGGGAGCTGTTTTTT	CATSRAGSPTGELFF
TRBV3-1/TRBV3-2	TRBJ2-7	NA	NA	TGTGCCAGCAGCCGTGAGTCCTACGAGCAGTACTTC	CASSRESYEQYF
TRBV28	TRBJ2-1	TRBD2	NA	TGTGCCAGCAGTCCCGGGACTAGCGGTAGATCCTACAATGAGCAGTTCTTC	CASSPGTSGRSYNEQFF
TRBV21-1	TRBJ2-2	NA	NA	TGTGCCAGCCTCATGGAGGGGAAAACCGGGGAGCTGTTTTTT	CASLMEGKTGELFF
TRBV4-1	TRBJ2-7	NA	NA	TGCGCCAGCAGCCAAGATCGACTGGTCTCCTACGAGCAGTACTTC	CASSQDRLVSYEQYF
TRBV5-1	TRBJ2-5	NA	NA	TGCGCCAGCAGCATACAGGTACAAGAGACCCAGTACTTC	CASSIQVQETQYF
TRBV30	TRBJ2-3	NA	NA	TGTGCCTGGAGCGGTAACACAGATACGCAGTATTTT	CAWSGNTDTQYF
TRBV6-2/TRBV6-3	TRBJ2-7	TRBD1	NA	TGTGCCAGCAGTGGGACAGGGAAGACCTACGAGCAGTACTTC	CASSGTGKTYEQYF
TRBV30	TRBJ2-1	NA	NA	TGTGCCTGGAGTGTTGGGACAATGGCCTACAATGAGCAGTTCTTC	CAWSVGTMAYNEQFF
TRBV7-2	TRBJ2-1	TRBD1	NA	TGTGCCAGCAGCTTTAGACAGGGGCTATCTTACAATGAGCAGTTCTTC	CASSFRQGLSYNEQFF
TRBV7-9	TRBJ2-5	TRBD1	once	TGTGCCAGCAGCCTCCTGACAGGGGTTGACGAGACCCAGTACTTC	CASSLLTGVDETQYF
TRBV5-1	TRBJ2-5	NA	NA	TGCGCCAGCAGCTCCCCGACAGGCCTACAAGAGACCCAGTACTTC	CASSSPTGLQETQYF
TRBV3-1/TRBV3-2	TRBJ2-1	NA	NA	TGTGCCAGCAGCTCCCACCAGGGGATGGAAGCAAGGTACAATGAGCAGTTCTTC	CASSSHQGMEARYNEQFF
TRBV7-6	TRBJ2-3	TRBD1	NA	TGTGCCAGCAGAACCGGGACAGGGGACCCAGATACGCAGTATTTT	CASRTGTGDPDTQYF
TRBV30	TRBJ2-1	TRBD2	NA	TGTGCCTCCACTAGCGCCCACTACAATGAGCAGTTCTTC	CASTSAHYNEQFF
TRBV10-2	TRBJ2-7	TRBD2	NA	TGCGCCAGCAGCGTCGGGACTAGCGGTACCTACGAGCAGTACTTC	CASSVGTSGTYEQYF
TRBV9	TRBJ2-7	NA	NA	TGTGCCAGCAGCGCTGAACTAGTTTCCTACGAGCAGTACTTC	CASSAELVSYEQYF
TRBV27	TRBJ1-5	TRBD1	NA	TGTGCCAGCAGTTCACTTCTTCGCAGGGGGGGCAATCAGCCCCAGCATTTT	CASSSLLRRGGNQPQHF
TRBV14	TRBJ2-3	NA	NA	TGTGCCAGCAGCCAAGAACTGGGCAGGGATACGCAGTATTTT	CASSQELGRDTQYF
TRBV9	TRBJ2-1	TRBD1	NA	TGTGCCAGCAGCGTGAGACAGGGGGTAAATGAGCAGTTCTTC	CASSVRQGVNEQFF
TRBV30	TRBJ1-3	NA	NA	TGCGGGGGGTGGTCTGGAAACACCATATATTTT	CGGWSGNTIYF
TRBV9	TRBJ2-2	TRBD2	NA	TGTGCCAGCAGCGTAGTAGCGGGAGGAGGGTCCGGGGAGCTGTTTTTT	CASSVVAGGGSGELFF
TRBV5-1	TRBJ2-1	TRBD2	NA	TGCGCCAGCAGCTTTTCCTACGCGGGAGCCAATGAGCAGTTCTTC	CASSFSYAGANEQFF
TRBV9	TRBJ2-5	TRBD2	NA	TGTGCCAGCAGCGTAGAGGTTGGGGGAGGGAGGGAGACCCAGTACTTC	CASSVEVGGGRETQYF
TRBV28	TRBJ2-1	NA	NA	TGTGCCAGCAGTTTTGGCTTCAATGAGCAGTTCTTC	CASSFGFNEQFF
TRBV28	TRBJ1-2	TRBD1	NA	TGTGCCAGCGGGGGACAGGGGGCAACCTATGGCTACACCTTC	CASGGQGATYGYTF
TRBV28	TRBJ2-7	NA	NA	TGTGCCAGCAGTTTGGAGCGGCCAACCTACGAGCAGTACTTC	CASSLERPTYEQYF